This T cell receptor (beta chain) was sequenced during a study of blood T cells in healthy people across ages. The CDR3 consists of 11 residues. CDR1 is SGHAT, CDR2 FQNNGV, per germline. Through a sample-barcoded 5' primer and a J-beta primer mix, a second PCR was run for roughly 6 to 11 cycles. TCRdb used MiXCR to reprocess the 5' RACE reads, holding one entry per CDR3 protein. The sample consists of around 800,000 distinct CDR3 sequences, about 62% of them appearing once. In this sample, this clonotype turned up a few times. This chain joins TRBV11-2 and TRBJ2-5; D is possibly TRBD2 (5 bases). The J call could be wrong; TRBJ2-7 is a better fit for the DNA end. The clonotype was recovered from a man aged 25-45 years in good health. Material for sequencing was blood. The DNA of the CDR3 is TGTGCCAGCAGCTGGGCGGGCGAGCAGTACTTC. Its protein product is CASSWAGEQYF.